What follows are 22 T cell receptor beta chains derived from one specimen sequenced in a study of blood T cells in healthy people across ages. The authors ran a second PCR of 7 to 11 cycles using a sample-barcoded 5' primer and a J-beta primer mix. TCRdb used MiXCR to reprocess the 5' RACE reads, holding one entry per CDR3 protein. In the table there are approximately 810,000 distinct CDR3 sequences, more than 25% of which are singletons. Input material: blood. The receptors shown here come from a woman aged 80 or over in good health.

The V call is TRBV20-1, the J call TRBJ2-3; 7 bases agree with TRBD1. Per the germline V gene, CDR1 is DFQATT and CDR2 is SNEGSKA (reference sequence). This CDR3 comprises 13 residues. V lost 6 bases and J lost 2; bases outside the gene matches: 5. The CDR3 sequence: CSARGQHTDTQYF. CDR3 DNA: TGCAGTGCCAGGGGACAGCACACAGATACGCAGTATTTT.

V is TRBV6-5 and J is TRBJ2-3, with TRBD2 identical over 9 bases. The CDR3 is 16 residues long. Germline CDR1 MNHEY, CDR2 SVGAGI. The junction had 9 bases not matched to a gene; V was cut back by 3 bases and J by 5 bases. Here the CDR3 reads CASSYLIAGDEDTQYF. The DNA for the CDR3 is TGTGCCAGCAGTTATCTGATAGCGGGAGACGAAGATACGCAGTATTTT.

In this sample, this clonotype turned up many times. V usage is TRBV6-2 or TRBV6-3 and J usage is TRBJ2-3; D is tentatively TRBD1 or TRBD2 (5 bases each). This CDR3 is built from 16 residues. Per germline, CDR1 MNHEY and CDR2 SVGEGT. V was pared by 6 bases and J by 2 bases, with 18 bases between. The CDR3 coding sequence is TGTGCCAGCAGCCAATGGGGGTTTTTCCCCACAGATACGCAGTATTTT. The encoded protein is CASSQWGFFPTDTQYF.

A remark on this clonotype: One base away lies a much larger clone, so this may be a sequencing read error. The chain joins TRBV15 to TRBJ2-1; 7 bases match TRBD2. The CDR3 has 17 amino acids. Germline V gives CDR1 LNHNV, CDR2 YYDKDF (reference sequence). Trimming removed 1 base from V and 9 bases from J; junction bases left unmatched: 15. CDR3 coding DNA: TGTGCCACCAGCAGAGGCCGGGAGTCTCAGGGAGGGTTTGAGCAGTTCTTC. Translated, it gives CATSRGRESQGGFEQFF.

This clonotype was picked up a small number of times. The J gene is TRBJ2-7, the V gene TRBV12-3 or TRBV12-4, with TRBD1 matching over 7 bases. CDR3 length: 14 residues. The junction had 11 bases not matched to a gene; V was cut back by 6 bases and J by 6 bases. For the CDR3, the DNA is TGTGCCAGCAGCCCTGATACAGGGGCGGGCGAGCAGTACTTC. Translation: CASSPDTGAGEQYF.

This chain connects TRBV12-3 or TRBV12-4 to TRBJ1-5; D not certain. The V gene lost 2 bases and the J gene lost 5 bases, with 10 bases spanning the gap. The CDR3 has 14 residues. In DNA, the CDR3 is TGTGCCAGCAGTTTATCCGGGGTGGATCAGCCCCAGCATTTT. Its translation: CASSLSGVDQPQHF.

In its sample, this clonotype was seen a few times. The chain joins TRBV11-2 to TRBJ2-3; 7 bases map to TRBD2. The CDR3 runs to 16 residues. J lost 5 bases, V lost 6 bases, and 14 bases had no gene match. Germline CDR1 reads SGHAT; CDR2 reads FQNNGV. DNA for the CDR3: TGTGCCAGCAGTTCCAGGGCGGGGGTGGGTATAGATACGCAGTATTTT. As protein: CASSSRAGVGIDTQYF.

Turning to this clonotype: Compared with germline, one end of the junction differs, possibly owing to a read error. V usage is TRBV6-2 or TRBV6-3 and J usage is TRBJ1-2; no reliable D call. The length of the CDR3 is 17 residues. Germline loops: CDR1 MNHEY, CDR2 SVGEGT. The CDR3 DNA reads TGTGCCAGCAGTTACTTCCGGCGACGCCAGCAGAACTATGGTTACACCTTC. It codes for CASSYFRRRQQNYGYTF.

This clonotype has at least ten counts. The CDR3 protein is CASSVMREGAFF. CDR3 coding DNA: TGTGCCAGCAGCGTAATGAGGGAGGGAGCTTTCTTT. The V gene is TRBV9, the J gene TRBJ1-1; D not resolved. CDR1 and CDR2 from the germline V gene are SGDLS and YYNGEE. V was cut by 1 base and J by 10 bases, with 11 bases left in between. The CDR3 is made up of 12 amino acids.

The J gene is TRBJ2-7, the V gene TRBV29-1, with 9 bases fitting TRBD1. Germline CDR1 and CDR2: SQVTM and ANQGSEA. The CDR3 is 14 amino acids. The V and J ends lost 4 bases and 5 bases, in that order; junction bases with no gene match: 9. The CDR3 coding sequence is TGCAGCGTTGCCGCCGGGACAGGGTATAACGAGCAGTACTTC. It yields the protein CSVAAGTGYNEQYF.

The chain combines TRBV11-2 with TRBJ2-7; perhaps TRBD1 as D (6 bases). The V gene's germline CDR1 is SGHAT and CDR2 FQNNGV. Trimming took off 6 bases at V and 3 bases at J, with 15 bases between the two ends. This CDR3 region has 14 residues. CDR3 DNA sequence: TGTGCCAGCAGGAAAAGGGACACCAACTACGAGCAGTACTTC. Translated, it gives CASRKRDTNYEQYF.

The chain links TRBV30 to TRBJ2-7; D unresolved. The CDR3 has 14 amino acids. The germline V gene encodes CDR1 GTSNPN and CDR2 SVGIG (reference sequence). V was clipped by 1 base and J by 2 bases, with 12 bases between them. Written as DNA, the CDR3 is TGTGCCTGGAGTGCCCGGCAACTACCCTACGAGCAGTACTTC. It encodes CAWSARQLPYEQYF.

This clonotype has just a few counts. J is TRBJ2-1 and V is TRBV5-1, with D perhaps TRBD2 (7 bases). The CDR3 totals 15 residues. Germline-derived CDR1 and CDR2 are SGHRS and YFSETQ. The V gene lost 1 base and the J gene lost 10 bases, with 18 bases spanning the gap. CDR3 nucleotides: TGCGCCAGCAGCTTGTGGGGGGGCCCGGGAGGCGAGCAGTTCTTC. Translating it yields CASSLWGGPGGEQFF.

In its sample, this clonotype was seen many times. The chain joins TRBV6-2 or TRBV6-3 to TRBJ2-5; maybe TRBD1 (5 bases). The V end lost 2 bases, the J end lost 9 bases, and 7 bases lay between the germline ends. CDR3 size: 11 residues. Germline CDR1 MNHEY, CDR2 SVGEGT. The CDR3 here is CASSYGAPQYF. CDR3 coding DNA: TGTGCCAGCAGTTACGGGGCCCCCCAGTACTTC.

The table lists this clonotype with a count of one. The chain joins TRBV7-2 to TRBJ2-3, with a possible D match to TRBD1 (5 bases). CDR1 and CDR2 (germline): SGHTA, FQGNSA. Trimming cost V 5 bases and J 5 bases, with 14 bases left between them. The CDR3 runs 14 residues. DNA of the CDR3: TGTGCCAGCAGCCCCGGACATACCAAAGATACGCAGTATTTT. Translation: CASSPGHTKDTQYF.

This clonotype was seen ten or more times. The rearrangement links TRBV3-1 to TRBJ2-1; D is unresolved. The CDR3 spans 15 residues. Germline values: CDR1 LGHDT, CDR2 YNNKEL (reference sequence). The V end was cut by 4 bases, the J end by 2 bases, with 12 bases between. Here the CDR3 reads CASSPRPIPYNEQFF. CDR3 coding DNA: TGTGCCAGCAGCCCCCGACCAATACCCTACAATGAGCAGTTCTTC.

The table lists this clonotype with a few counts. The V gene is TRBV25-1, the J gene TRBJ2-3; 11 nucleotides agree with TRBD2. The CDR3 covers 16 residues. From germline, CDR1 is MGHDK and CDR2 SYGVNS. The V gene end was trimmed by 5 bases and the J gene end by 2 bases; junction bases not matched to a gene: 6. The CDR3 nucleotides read TGTGCCAGCAGTCACATAGCGGGGGGGTACACAGATACGCAGTATTTT. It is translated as CASSHIAGGYTDTQYF.

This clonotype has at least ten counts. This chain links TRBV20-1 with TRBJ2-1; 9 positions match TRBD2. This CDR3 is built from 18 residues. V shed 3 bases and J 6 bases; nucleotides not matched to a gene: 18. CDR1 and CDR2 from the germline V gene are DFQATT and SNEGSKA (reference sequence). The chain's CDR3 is CSASSLAGKIVMFNEQFF. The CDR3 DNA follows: TGCAGTGCTAGTAGCCTAGCGGGGAAAATTGTTATGTTCAATGAGCAGTTCTTC.

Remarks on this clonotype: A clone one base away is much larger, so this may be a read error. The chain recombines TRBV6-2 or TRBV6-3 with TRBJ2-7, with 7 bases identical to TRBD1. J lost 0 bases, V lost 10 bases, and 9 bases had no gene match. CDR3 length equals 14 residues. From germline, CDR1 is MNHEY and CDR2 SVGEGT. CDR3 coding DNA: TGTGCCACCGGCTGGGACAGCAGCTCCTACGAGCAGTACTTC. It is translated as CATGWDSSSYEQYF.

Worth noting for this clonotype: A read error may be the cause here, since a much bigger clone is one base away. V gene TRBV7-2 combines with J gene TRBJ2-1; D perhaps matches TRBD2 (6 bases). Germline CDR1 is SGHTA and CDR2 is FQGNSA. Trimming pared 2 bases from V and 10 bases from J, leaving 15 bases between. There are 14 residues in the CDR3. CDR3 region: CASSLRPGVSEQFF. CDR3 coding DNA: TGTGCCAGCAGCTTAAGGCCGGGGGTCTCCGAGCAGTTCTTC.

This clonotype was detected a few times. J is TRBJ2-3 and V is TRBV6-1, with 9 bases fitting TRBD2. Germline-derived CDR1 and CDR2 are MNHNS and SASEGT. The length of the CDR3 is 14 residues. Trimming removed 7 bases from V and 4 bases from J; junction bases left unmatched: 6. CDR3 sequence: CASTGTSSADTQYF. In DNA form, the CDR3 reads TGTGCCAGCACCGGGACTAGCTCGGCAGATACGCAGTATTTT.

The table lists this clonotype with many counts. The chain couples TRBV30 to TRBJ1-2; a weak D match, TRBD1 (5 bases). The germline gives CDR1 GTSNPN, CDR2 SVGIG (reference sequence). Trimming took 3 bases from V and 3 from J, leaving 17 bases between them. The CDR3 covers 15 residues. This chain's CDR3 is CAWRKGTVGDYGYTF. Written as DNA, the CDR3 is TGTGCCTGGAGGAAAGGGACGGTCGGAGACTATGGCTACACCTTC.